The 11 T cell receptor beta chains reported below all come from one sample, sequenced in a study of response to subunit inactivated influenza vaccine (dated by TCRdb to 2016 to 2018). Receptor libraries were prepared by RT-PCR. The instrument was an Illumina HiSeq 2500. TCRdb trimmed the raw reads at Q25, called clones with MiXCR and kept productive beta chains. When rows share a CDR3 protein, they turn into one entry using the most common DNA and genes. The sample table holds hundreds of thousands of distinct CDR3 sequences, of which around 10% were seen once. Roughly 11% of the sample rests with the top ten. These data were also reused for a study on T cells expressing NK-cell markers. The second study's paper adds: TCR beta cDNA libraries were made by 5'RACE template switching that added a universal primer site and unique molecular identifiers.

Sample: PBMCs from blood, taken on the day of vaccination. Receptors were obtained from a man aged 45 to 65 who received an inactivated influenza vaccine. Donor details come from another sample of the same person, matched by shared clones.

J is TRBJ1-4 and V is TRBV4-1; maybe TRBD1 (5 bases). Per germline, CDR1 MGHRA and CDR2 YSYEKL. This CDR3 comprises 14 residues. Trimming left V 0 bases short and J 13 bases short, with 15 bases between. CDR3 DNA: TGCGCCAGCAGCCAAGATCACGGGGGAAGGGGACTGTTTTTT. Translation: CASSQDHGGRGLFF.

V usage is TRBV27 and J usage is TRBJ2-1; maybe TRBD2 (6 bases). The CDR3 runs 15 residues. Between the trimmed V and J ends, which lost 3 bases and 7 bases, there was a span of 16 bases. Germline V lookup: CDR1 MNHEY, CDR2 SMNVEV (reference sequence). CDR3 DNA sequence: TGTGCCAGCAGTTTGACCGGGTCCCGGGGGAATGAGCAGTTCTTC. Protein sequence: CASSLTGSRGNEQFF.

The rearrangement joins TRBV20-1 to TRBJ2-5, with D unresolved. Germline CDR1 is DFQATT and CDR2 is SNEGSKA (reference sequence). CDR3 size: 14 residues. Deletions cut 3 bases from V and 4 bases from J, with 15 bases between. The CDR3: CSARVGSLPETQYF. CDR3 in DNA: TGCAGTGCTAGGGTGGGTTCTCTTCCAGAGACCCAGTACTTC.

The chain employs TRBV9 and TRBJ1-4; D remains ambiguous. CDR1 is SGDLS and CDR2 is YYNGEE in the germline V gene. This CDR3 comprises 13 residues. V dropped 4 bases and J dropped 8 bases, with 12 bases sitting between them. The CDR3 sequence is CASSRSTDEKLFF. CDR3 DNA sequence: TGTGCCAGCAGCCGGAGCACGGACGAAAAACTGTTTTTT.

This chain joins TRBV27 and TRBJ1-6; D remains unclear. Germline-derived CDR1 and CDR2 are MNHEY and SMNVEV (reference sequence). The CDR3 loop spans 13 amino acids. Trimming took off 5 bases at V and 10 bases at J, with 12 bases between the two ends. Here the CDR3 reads CASSRETGSPLHF. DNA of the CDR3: TGTGCCAGCAGTCGGGAAACCGGGTCACCCCTCCACTTT.

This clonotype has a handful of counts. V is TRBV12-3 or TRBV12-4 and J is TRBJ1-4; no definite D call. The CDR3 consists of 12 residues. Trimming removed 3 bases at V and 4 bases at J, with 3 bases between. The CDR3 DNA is TGTGCCAGCAGTTTGCATAATGAAAAACTGTTTTTT. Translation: CASSLHNEKLFF.

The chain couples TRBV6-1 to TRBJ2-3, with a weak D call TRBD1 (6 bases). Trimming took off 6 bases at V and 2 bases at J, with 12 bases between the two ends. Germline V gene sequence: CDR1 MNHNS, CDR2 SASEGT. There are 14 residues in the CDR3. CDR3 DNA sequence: TGTGCCAGCAGCCCCTGGGACACCACAGATACGCAGTATTTT. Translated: CASSPWDTTDTQYF.

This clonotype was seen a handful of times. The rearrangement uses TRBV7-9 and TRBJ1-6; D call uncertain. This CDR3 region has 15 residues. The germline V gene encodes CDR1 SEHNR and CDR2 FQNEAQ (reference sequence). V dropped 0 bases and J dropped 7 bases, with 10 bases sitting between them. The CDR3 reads CASSLALAPNSPLHF. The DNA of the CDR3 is TGTGCCAGCAGCTTAGCTCTAGCACCGAATTCACCCCTCCACTTT.

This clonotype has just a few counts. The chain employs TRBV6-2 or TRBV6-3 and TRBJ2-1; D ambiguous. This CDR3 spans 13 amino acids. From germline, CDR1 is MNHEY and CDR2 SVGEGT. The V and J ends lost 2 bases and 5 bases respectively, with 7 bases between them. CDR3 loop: CASSYVLNNEQFF. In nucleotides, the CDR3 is TGTGCCAGCAGTTACGTACTGAACAATGAGCAGTTCTTC.

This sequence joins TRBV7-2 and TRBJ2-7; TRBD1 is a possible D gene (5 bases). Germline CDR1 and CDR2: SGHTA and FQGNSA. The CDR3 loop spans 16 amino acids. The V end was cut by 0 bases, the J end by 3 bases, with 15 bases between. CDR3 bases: TGTGCCAGCAGCTTAGCGTTATCAGGGCCGTACTACGAGCAGTACTTC. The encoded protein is CASSLALSGPYYEQYF.

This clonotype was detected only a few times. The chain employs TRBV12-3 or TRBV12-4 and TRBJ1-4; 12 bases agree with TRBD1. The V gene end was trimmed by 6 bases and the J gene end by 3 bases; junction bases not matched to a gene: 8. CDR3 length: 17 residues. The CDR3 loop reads CASRTGQGATANEKLFF. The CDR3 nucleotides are TGTGCCAGCAGAACGGGACAGGGGGCGACGGCTAATGAAAAACTGTTTTTT.